This TCR beta chain was profiled in a study of cytomegalovirus exposure and HLA in healthy donors. Study background: Early release data held 75 million to 100 million unique TCRs from HLA-typed donors. Of some 400 genotyped donors, 81% grouped in the Caucasian-associated ancestry cluster. Overall study results and limits: Apparent HLA restriction characterized most CMV-associated TCR beta chains in a later analysis. DRB1 had the most TCR associations and HLA-C the fewest, a later analysis found, with rates varying by HLA locus.

As to this clone: Its antigen is not identified. The sample carries other DNA sequences with the same CDR3.

With 60 Vbeta and 13 Jbeta primers, the PCR was carried out. Data came from immunoSEQ multiplex PCR; TCRdb stores just in-frame clones and leaves some out. This table has over 150,000 clones, roughly 80% appearing once. CDR3 size: 15 residues. V shed 0 bases and J shed 1 base, with 9 bases lying between them. Germline V gene lookup returns CDR1 MNHEY and CDR2 SVGAGI. This TCR came from a woman aged 25 to 39 in good health and CMV-seropositive. The genes are TRBV6-5 and TRBJ1-1; D unresolved. Specimen: PBMCs. The chain's CDR3 is CASSYSAGGNTEAFF. The CDR3 nucleotides are TGTGCCAGCAGTTACTCGGCGGGAGGGAACACTGAAGCTTTCTTT.